The subject of this entry is one T cell receptor (beta chain). Its target is unknown. The sample comes from a study of shared clonotypes between healthy human individuals. Study results and caveats: Among donors, the sharing of clonotypes was expected to be influenced by sequencing depth.

An assay was performed, and its level was deep. Unsorted PBMC samples were amplified in replicate PCRs containing about 0.3 ug DNA, some 33,000 T cell genomes. Libraries were prepared by immunoSEQ multiplex PCR; TCRdb keeps only in-frame clonotypes and omits some of them. The sample contains about 470,000 clones, 79% of which appear only once. Between the trimmed V and J ends, which lost 7 bases and 4 bases, there was a span of 10 bases. Germline CDR1 reads SNHLY; CDR2 reads FYNNEI. The CDR3 runs 13 residues. The chain couples TRBV2 to TRBJ2-2; a weak D match, TRBD1 (6 bases). Sequenced sample: PBMCs. This sequence was found in a woman aged 40 to 50 in good health. Some clones in this sample may be carry-over from other donors' samples. CDR3 in DNA: TGTGCCAGCAAGGACAGACTCACCGGGGAGCTGTTTTTT. The encoded protein is CASKDRLTGELFF.